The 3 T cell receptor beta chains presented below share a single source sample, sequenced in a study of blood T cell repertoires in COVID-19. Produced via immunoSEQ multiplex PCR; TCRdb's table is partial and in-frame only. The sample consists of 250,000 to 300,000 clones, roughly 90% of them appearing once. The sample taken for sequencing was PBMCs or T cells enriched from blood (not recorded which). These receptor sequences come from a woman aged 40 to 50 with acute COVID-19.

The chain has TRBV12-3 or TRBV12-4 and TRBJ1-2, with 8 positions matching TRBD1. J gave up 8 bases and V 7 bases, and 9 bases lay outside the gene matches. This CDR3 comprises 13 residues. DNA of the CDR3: TGTGCCAGCATTCTTCAGGGGGCCGGGGGCTACACCTTC. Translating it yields CASILQGAGGYTF.

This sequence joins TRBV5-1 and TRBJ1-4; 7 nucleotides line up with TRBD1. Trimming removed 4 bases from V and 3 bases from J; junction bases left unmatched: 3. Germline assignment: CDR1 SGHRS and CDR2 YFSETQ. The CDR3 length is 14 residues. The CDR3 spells CASSPGGPNEKLFF. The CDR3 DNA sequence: TGCGCCAGCAGCCCAGGGGGGCCTAATGAAAAACTGTTTTTT.

The CDR3 here is CASSLALTSGNTIYF. The CDR3 DNA reads as TGCGCCAGCAGCCTGGCCCTTACCTCTGGAAACACCATATATTTT. The chain has TRBV4-1 and TRBJ1-3; D remains unclear. CDR3 size: 15 residues. The germline gives CDR1 MGHRA, CDR2 YSYEKL. V lost 4 bases and J 0 bases, leaving 10 bases between the germline ends.